The 5 T cell receptor beta chains in this list originate from one sample, sequenced in a study of low-dose radiotherapy and immunotherapy resistance in tumors. Indicated time point: after trial treatment. Indicated treatment: LDRT plus nivolumab, ipilimumab, low-dose cyclophosphamide and aspirin (RACIN trial). Gene-specific TRAV and TRBV primers were used for first-strand cDNA, covering alpha and beta chains. Both a constant-region primer and a V-primer adapter served to amplify TCRs across 20 to 25 PCR cycles. TCRdb itself ran the reads through MiXCR, one entry per CDR3 protein. Of some 100,000 distinct CDR3 sequences detected, around 21% appear once; the ten largest clones hold over 3.5%. The sequences come from PBMCs, collected after low-dose radiotherapy plus immunotherapy. The receptors derive from a male donor with prostate cancer.

This clonotype was detected ten times or more. CDR3 DNA sequence: TGCAGCGTCCAAGGGCCCTCTTCTGGAAACACCATATATTTT. Its translation is CSVQGPSSGNTIYF. This chain uses TRBV29-1 with TRBJ1-3; D gene uncertain. The CDR3 extends over 14 amino acids. The V gene lost 6 bases and the J gene lost 1 base, with 13 bases spanning the gap. Germline V gene sequence: CDR1 SQVTM, CDR2 ANQGSEA.

This clonotype was picked up many times. The chain has TRBV18 and TRBJ1-6, with TRBD1 matching 10 bases. V lost 4 bases, J lost 8 bases, and 8 bases stayed unmatched. The CDR3 loop spans 16 amino acids. Germline lookup yields CDR1 KGHSH and CDR2 LQKENI. DNA of the CDR3: TGTGCCAGCTCACGGGGCGACAGGGGGCCCCATTCACCCCTCCACTTT. Translated, it gives CASSRGDRGPHSPLHF.

This clonotype was counted ten times or more. This chain links TRBV7-2 with TRBJ1-2; D perhaps matches TRBD1 (5 bases). The CDR3 loop spans 14 amino acids. Deletions cut 3 bases from V and 7 bases from J, with 15 bases between. Per germline, CDR1 SGHTA and CDR2 FQGNSA. CDR3 sequence: CASSFGGFLGGYTF. In DNA, the CDR3 is TGTGCCAGCAGCTTCGGGGGGTTTCTCGGTGGCTACACCTTC.

This clonotype was observed at least ten times. CDR3 nucleotides: TGCAGTGCTAGAGACGGTCTCCCAGACTCCTACGAGCAGTACTTC. It yields the protein CSARDGLPDSYEQYF. The rearrangement uses TRBV20-1 and TRBJ2-7; D is unresolved. Germline values: CDR1 DFQATT, CDR2 SNEGSKA (reference sequence). Trimming cost V 0 bases and J 0 bases, with 12 bases left between them. CDR3 size: 15 residues.

This clonotype was picked up many times. The rearrangement uses TRBV19 and TRBJ2-5; no clear D gene. CDR1 is LNHDA and CDR2 is SQIVND in the germline V gene (reference sequence). The V end lost 5 bases, the J end lost 8 bases, and 27 bases lay between the germline ends. CDR3 length equals 17 residues. CDR3 nucleotide sequence: TGTGCCAGTAGTCACCTGGGTGGCCGGACCATTCAAGGAACCCAGTACTTC. Encoded protein: CASSHLGGRTIQGTQYF.